This TCR beta chain stems from a study of blood T cell repertoires in COVID-19. Study as a whole: Acute and convalescent COVID-19 samples came from the United States, Italy and Spain.

Trimming took off 9 bases at V and 3 bases at J, with 14 bases between the two ends. Germline values: CDR1 LNHDA, CDR2 SQIVND (reference sequence). The CDR3 runs 14 residues. Cohorts were determined from participant-reported clinical history. Per the original data handling: Estimation of nucleated cell counts was performed using reference gene primer amplification. Here immunoSEQ multiplex PCR was the method, and the copy in TCRdb shows in-frame clones only, minus some. That table is the source of V, J and clone size, and D and trimming were worked out from the DNA. This table has 120,000 to 150,000 clones, almost 85% appearing once.

The clonotype originates from a woman between 50 and 59 years old with acute COVID-19. The J gene is TRBJ2-2, the V gene TRBV19, with D perhaps matching TRBD2 (5 bases). Sequencing was done on a sample of PBMCs or T cells enriched from blood (not recorded which). CDR3 sequence: CASLRLSDTGELFF. As DNA, the CDR3 is TGTGCCAGCCTACGACTAAGCGACACCGGGGAGCTGTTTTTT.